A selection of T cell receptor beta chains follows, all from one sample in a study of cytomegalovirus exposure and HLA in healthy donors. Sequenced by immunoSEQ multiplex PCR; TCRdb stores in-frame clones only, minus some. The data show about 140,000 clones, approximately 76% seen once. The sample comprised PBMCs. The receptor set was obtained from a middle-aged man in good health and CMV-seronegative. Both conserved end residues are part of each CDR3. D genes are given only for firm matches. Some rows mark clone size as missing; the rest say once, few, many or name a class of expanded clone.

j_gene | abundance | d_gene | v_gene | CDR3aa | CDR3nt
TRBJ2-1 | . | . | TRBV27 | CASSLVGRGGYNEQFF | TGTGCCAGCAGTCTAGTCGGCAGGGGTGGCTACAATGAGCAGTTCTTC
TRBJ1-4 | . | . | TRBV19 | CASSPRGGRLFF | TGTGCCAGTAGTCCCCGCGGGGGCCGGCTGTTTTTT
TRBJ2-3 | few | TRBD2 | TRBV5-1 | CASSLASGRSDTQYF | TGCGCCAGCAGCTTGGCTAGCGGGAGATCAGATACGCAGTATTTT
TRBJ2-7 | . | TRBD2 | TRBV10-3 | CAIMTSGGVTYEQYF | TGTGCCATCATGACTAGCGGGGGGGTTACCTACGAGCAGTACTTC
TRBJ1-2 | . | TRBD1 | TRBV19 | CASSIPGGQGNGYTF | TGTGCCAGTAGTATTCCCGGGGGACAGGGGAATGGCTACACCTTC
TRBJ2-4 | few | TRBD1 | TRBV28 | CASRDRGSKNSQYF | TGTGCCAGCAGGGACAGGGGGTCCAAAAACAGTCAGTACTTC
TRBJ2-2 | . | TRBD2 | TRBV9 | CASSPGLAGGGELFF | TGTGCCAGCAGCCCTGGACTAGCGGGGGGCGGGGAGCTGTTTTTT
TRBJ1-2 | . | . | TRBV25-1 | CASKGTTYGYTF | TGTGCCAGCAAGGGGACAACATATGGCTACACCTTC
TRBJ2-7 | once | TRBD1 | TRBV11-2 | CASSSGSGTGTSEQYF | TGTGCCAGCAGCTCCGGCTCCGGGACAGGGACGAGCGAGCAGTACTTC
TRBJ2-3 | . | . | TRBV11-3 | CASSLDRYDTQYF | TGTGCCAGCAGCTTAGATCGGTACGATACGCAGTATTTT
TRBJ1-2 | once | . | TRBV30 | CAWSSGTLGGYTF | TGTGCCTGGAGTAGCGGAACACTGGGGGGCTACACCTTC
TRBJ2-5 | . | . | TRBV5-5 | CASSLGGSVLNSETQYF | TGTGCCAGCAGCTTGGGAGGGTCGGTTCTGAATTCAGAGACCCAGTACTTC
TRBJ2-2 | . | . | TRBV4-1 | CASSQGPGQDTGELFF | TGCGCCAGCAGCCAAGGGCCAGGTCAGGACACCGGGGAGCTGTTTTTT
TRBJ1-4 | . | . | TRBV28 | CASSFRGGENEKLFF | TGTGCCAGCAGTTTCCGGGGCGGGGAAAATGAAAAACTGTTTTTT
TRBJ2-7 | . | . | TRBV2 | CASSNDGGWLYEQYF | TGTGCCAGCAGCAATGACGGCGGATGGCTCTACGAGCAGTACTTC
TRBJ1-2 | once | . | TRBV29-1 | CSVEAGAYYGYTF | TGCAGCGTTGAGGCAGGGGCGTACTATGGCTACACCTTC
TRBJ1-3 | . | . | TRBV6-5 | CASSSVRELYRNTIYF | TGTGCCAGCAGTTCAGTTAGGGAGCTTTATCGGAACACCATATATTTT
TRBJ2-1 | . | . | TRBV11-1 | CASSSTLINEQFF | TGTGCCAGCAGCTCAACTTTAATCAATGAGCAGTTCTTC
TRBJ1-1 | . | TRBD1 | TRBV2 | CASKGTGKNTEAFF | TGTGCCAGCAAGGGGACAGGGAAGAACACTGAAGCTTTCTTT
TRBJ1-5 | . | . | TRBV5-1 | CASSLDVGGNQPQHF | TGCGCCAGCAGCTTGGACGTCGGCGGAAATCAGCCCCAGCATTTT
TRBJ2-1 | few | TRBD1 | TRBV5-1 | CASSLRQGVYNEQFF | TGCGCCAGCAGCTTACGACAGGGGGTTTACAATGAGCAGTTCTTC
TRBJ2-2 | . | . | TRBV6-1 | CASSEGGAGELFF | TGTGCCAGCAGTGAAGGGGGGGCCGGGGAGCTGTTTTTT
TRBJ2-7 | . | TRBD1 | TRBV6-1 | CASSGTGGEQYF | TGTGCCAGCAGTGGAACAGGGGGCGAGCAGTACTTC
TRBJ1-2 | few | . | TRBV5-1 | CASSLGTGNGYTF | TGCGCCAGCAGCTTGGGGACGGGGAATGGCTACACCTTC
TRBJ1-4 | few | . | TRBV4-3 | CASSQSQGWATNEKLFF | TGCGCCAGCAGCCAATCACAGGGATGGGCAACTAATGAAAAACTGTTTTTT
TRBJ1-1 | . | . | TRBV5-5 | CASSLSGYGTEAFF | TGTGCCAGCAGCTTGTCGGGGTACGGAACTGAAGCTTTCTTT
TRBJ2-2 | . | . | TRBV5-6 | CASRYNTGELFF | TGTGCCAGCAGATACAATACCGGGGAGCTGTTTTTT
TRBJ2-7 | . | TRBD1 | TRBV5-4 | CASSASQGRPYEQYF | TGTGCCAGCAGCGCATCACAGGGGCGGCCCTACGAGCAGTACTTC
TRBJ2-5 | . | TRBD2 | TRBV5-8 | CASIPRLAGGPLETQYF | TGTGCCAGCATCCCTCGCCTAGCGGGGGGGCCTTTAGAGACCCAGTACTTC
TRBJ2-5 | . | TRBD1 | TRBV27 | CASRRTGVETQYF | TGTGCCAGCAGGCGAACAGGGGTAGAGACCCAGTACTTC
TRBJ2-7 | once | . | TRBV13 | CASSPVPPSYEQYF | TGTGCCAGCAGCCCGGTCCCTCCCTCCTACGAGCAGTACTTC
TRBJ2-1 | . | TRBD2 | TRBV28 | CASSAGLAGGYNEQFF | TGTGCCAGCAGTGCGGGACTAGCGGGGGGGTACAATGAGCAGTTCTTC
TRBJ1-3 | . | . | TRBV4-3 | CASSQDPRNGNTIYF | TGCGCCAGCAGCCAAGATCCCAGGAATGGAAACACCATATATTTT
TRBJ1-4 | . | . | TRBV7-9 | CASSLGTASNEKLFF | TGTGCCAGCAGCTTAGGGACAGCGTCTAATGAAAAACTGTTTTTT
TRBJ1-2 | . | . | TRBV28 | CASSFRARGYTF | TGTGCCAGCAGTTTCAGGGCTAGGGGCTACACCTTC
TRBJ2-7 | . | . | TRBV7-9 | CSSSPTITGGVYEQYF | TGTTCCAGCAGCCCTACCATTACAGGGGGGGTTTACGAGCAGTACTTC
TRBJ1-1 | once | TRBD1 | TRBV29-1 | CSVVDLTGVVLDTEAFF | TGCAGCGTTGTGGATCTGACAGGGGTGGTGTTGGACACTGAAGCTTTCTTT
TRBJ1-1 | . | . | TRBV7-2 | CASSSTTGAEAFF | TGTGCCAGCAGCTCGACCACGGGAGCTGAAGCTTTCTTT
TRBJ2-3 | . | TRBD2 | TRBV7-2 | CASSRRAGGPDTQYF | TGTGCCAGCAGCCGGCGTGCGGGGGGGCCAGATACGCAGTATTTT
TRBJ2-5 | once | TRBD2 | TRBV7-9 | CASSLGGLTSGSETQYF | TGTGCCAGCAGCTTAGGAGGGTTGACTAGCGGGAGTGAGACCCAGTACTTC
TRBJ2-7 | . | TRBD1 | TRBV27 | CASSLSGQQGASSYEQYF | TGTGCCAGCAGTTTATCGGGCCAACAGGGGGCATCCTCCTACGAGCAGTACTTC
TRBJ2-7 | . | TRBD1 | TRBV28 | CASTPPAGQGLDEQYF | TGTGCCAGCACCCCCCCAGCGGGACAGGGCCTCGACGAGCAGTACTTC
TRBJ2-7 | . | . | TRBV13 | CASSHSSYEQYF | TGTGCCAGCAGTCATAGCTCCTACGAGCAGTACTTC
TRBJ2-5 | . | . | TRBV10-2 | CASSSWRQETQYF | TGCGCCAGCAGTAGCTGGAGACAAGAGACCCAGTACTTC
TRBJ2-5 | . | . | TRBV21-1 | CASSKVPTGGGREQETQYF | TGTGCCAGCAGCAAAGTTCCTACAGGGGGCGGAAGGGAACAAGAGACCCAGTACTTC
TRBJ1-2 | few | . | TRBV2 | CASSDLRPGAGFYGYTF | TGTGCCAGCAGTGATTTACGCCCAGGGGCTGGATTCTATGGCTACACCTTC
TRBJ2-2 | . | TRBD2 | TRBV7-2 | CASSYRPGTSPGELFF | TGTGCCAGCAGCTACCGTCCCGGGACTAGCCCCGGGGAGCTGTTTTTT
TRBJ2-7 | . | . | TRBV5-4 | CASSLVVNGGEQYF | TGTGCCAGCAGCTTGGTCGTTAACGGGGGCGAGCAGTACTTC